A selection of T cell receptor beta chains follows, all from one sample in a study of T cell repertoires in cytomegalovirus infection. MiXCR was run by TCRdb on the reads, yielding one entry per CDR3 protein. The table includes approximately 260,000 distinct CDR3 sequences, approximately 17% detected once. The sample taken for sequencing was CD8+ T cells from PBMCs. These TCRs come from a human donor in good health (CMV status not recorded). Some clones in this sample may be carry-over from other donors' samples. Both conserved end residues are part of each CDR3. D genes are given only for firm matches. A row's size may be missing; if present it is once, few, many or a size class.

D: NA; size: few; J: TRBJ2-5; V: TRBV20-1; CDR3: CSAHPDHSKRGLSRKTQYF; DNA: TGCAGTGCACACCCTGATCACTCAAAGCGAGGACTGTCGCGGAAGACCCAGTACTTC
D: NA; size: many; J: TRBJ1-1; V: TRBV7-6; CDR3: CASSLVAEMNTEAFF; DNA: TGTGCCAGCAGCTTAGTGGCAGAGATGAACACTGAAGCTTTCTTT
D: NA; size: NA; J: TRBJ1-2; V: TRBV7-9; CDR3: CASSYRVGLDGYTF; DNA: TGTGCCAGCAGCTATCGAGTGGGCTTGGATGGCTACACCTTC
D: NA; size: few; J: TRBJ1-2; V: TRBV2; CDR3: CASLRQVDNYGYTF; DNA: TGTGCCAGCTTGCGACAGGTCGATAACTATGGCTACACCTTC
D: TRBD1; size: many; J: TRBJ2-1; V: TRBV7-6; CDR3: CASSPPGTGLHEQFF; DNA: TGTGCCAGCAGCCCCCCGGGGACAGGACTCCATGAGCAGTTCTTC
D: NA; size: few; J: TRBJ1-2; V: TRBV7-6; CDR3: CASSGAANYGYTF; DNA: TGTGCCAGCAGCGGGGCTGCTAACTATGGCTACACCTTC
D: NA; size: NA; J: TRBJ2-3; V: TRBV20-1; CDR3: CSARDHKGVFADTQYF; DNA: TGCAGTGCTAGAGATCATAAGGGGGTTTTCGCAGATACGCAGTATTTT
D: TRBD2; size: NA; J: TRBJ2-5; V: TRBV5-8; CDR3: CASDPTSMETQYF; DNA: TGTGCCAGCGACCCGACTAGCATGGAGACCCAGTACTTC
D: TRBD1; size: NA; J: TRBJ1-1; V: TRBV10-3; CDR3: CAISGDRNTEAFF; DNA: TGTGCCATCAGTGGGGACAGGAACACTGAAGCTTTCTTT
D: TRBD1; size: many; J: TRBJ1-2; V: TRBV7-2; CDR3: CASSSPGDRELYGYTF; DNA: TGTGCCAGCAGCTCACCCGGGGACAGGGAACTCTATGGCTACACCTTC
D: NA; size: few; J: TRBJ1-1; V: TRBV7-9; CDR3: CASSSRGGGTEAFF; DNA: TGTGCCAGCAGCTCCCGAGGGGGGGGCACTGAAGCTTTCTTT
D: NA; size: NA; J: TRBJ1-2; V: TRBV6-6; CDR3: CAIDSPHGYTF; DNA: TGTGCCATCGACTCCCCCCATGGCTACACCTTC
D: NA; size: few; J: TRBJ2-7; V: TRBV20-1; CDR3: CSARLPGEQGIPW; DNA: TGCAGTGCTAGACTCCCCGGCGAACAGGGTATTCCCTGG
D: NA; size: NA; J: TRBJ2-7; V: TRBV29-1; CDR3: CSVENGVPHEQYF; DNA: TGCAGCGTTGAGAATGGGGTTCCCCACGAGCAGTACTTC
D: NA; size: NA; J: TRBJ2-7; V: TRBV7-2; CDR3: CASSDAGLPYEQYF; DNA: TGTGCCAGCAGCGACGCAGGACTCCCCTACGAGCAGTACTTC
D: NA; size: many; J: TRBJ2-1; V: TRBV11-2; CDR3: CASSSEAGYNEQFF; DNA: TGTGCCAGCAGCTCGGAGGCAGGTTACAATGAGCAGTTCTTC
D: NA; size: few; J: TRBJ2-3; V: TRBV27; CDR3: CASSFIGGYTDTQYF; DNA: TGTGCCAGCAGTTTCATCGGAGGGTACACAGATACGCAGTATTTT
D: NA; size: many; J: TRBJ1-2; V: TRBV7-9; CDR3: CASSLNKLRNYGYTF; DNA: TGTGCCAGCAGCTTAAACAAGCTCCGTAACTATGGCTACACCTTC
D: NA; size: NA; J: TRBJ2-7; V: TRBV19; CDR3: CASSIAGTSYEQYF; DNA: TGTGCCAGTAGTATAGCGGGGACGAGTTACGAGCAGTACTTC
D: NA; size: many; J: TRBJ2-1; V: TRBV28; CDR3: CASSSKGGGYNEQFF; DNA: TGTGCCAGCAGTTCCAAAGGGGGGGGATACAATGAGCAGTTCTTC
D: NA; size: NA; J: TRBJ2-7; V: TRBV5-5; CDR3: CASSLTRPSYEQYF; DNA: TGTGCCAGCAGCTTGACCAGGCCCTCCTACGAGCAGTACTTC
D: TRBD1; size: few; J: TRBJ1-2; V: TRBV4-3; CDR3: CASSQDDRGNYGYTF; DNA: TGCGCCAGCAGCCAAGATGACAGGGGAAACTATGGCTACACCTTC
D: TRBD2; size: NA; J: TRBJ2-7; V: TRBV29-1; CDR3: CSARGLAGSPYEQYF; DNA: TGCAGCGCTCGGGGACTAGCGGGGAGCCCTTACGAGCAGTACTTC
D: NA; size: many; J: TRBJ1-1; V: TRBV7-6; CDR3: CASSLSPLTEAFF; DNA: TGTGCCAGCAGCTTATCCCCCTTGACTGAAGCTTTCTTT
D: TRBD1; size: NA; J: TRBJ2-5; V: TRBV6-5; CDR3: CASSYVTGMRETQYF; DNA: TGTGCCAGCAGTTACGTGACAGGGATGCGGGAGACCCAGTACTTC
D: NA; size: NA; J: TRBJ1-3; V: TRBV29-1; CDR3: CSVAGNTIYF; DNA: TGCAGCGTTGCCGGAAACACCATATATTTT
D: NA; size: NA; J: TRBJ1-5; V: TRBV2; CDR3: CASSSAGYQPQHF; DNA: TGTGCCAGCAGTTCCGCAGGGTATCAGCCCCAGCATTTT
D: TRBD1; size: NA; J: TRBJ1-5; V: TRBV28; CDR3: CASSLLQGYQPQHF; DNA: TGTGCCAGCAGTTTACTACAGGGGTATCAGCCCCAGCATTTT
D: TRBD1; size: many; J: TRBJ2-1; V: TRBV6-2/TRBV6-3; CDR3: CGSSGGNEQFF; DNA: TGCGGTAGTTCAGGGGGCAATGAGCAGTTCTTC
D: NA; size: many; J: TRBJ1-1; V: TRBV29-1; CDR3: CSGQMGNTEAFF; DNA: TGCAGCGGACAAATGGGGAACACTGAAGCTTTCTTT
D: NA; size: many; J: TRBJ1-1; V: TRBV7-9; CDR3: CASSNNRETEAFF; DNA: TGTGCCAGCAGCAATAACAGGGAGACTGAAGCTTTCTTT
D: NA; size: many; J: TRBJ2-1; V: TRBV6-2/TRBV6-3; CDR3: CASSSGPRNEQFF; DNA: TGTGCCAGCAGTTCTGGGCCTAGGAATGAGCAGTTCTTC
D: TRBD1; size: few; J: TRBJ2-1; V: TRBV20-1; CDR3: CSARVTAGGFYNEQFF; DNA: TGCAGTGCTAGAGTTACCGCAGGGGGCTTCTACAATGAGCAGTTCTTC
D: TRBD2; size: few; J: TRBJ2-3; V: TRBV20-1; CDR3: CSARPLAGDTDTQYF; DNA: TGCAGTGCTAGACCACTAGCGGGGGACACAGATACGCAGTATTTT
D: NA; size: many; J: TRBJ1-2; V: TRBV20-1; CDR3: CSASGQGQVLPYGYTF; DNA: TGCAGTGCTAGCGGGCAGGGCCAGGTTCTTCCCTATGGCTACACCTTC
D: NA; size: few; J: TRBJ2-5; V: TRBV20-1; CDR3: CSARGASYETQYF; DNA: TGCAGTGCTAGAGGTGCTAGTTATGAGACCCAGTACTTC